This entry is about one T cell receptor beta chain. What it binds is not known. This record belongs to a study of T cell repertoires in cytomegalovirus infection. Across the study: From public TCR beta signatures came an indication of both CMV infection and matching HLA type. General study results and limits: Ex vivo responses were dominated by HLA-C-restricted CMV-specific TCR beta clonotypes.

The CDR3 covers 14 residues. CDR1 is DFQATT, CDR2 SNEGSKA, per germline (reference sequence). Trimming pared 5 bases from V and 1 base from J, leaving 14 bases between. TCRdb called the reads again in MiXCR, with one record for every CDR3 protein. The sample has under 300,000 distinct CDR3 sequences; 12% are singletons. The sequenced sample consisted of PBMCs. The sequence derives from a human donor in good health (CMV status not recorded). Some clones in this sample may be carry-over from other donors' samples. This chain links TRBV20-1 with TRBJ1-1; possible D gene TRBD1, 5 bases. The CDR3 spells CSALRGLGNTEAFF. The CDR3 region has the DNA TGCAGTGCTCTGCGGGGCCTGGGGAACACTGAAGCTTTCTTT.